This T cell receptor (beta chain) came from a study of response to subunit inactivated influenza vaccine (dated by TCRdb to 2016 to 2019). With respect to the entire study: The study used deep quantitative T cell receptor repertoire profiling to track responses to a trivalent subunit inactivated influenza vaccine.

In regard to this clonotype: What antigen it recognizes has not been identified. No qualities accompany the bases; no much larger clone lies one base away.

From the cysteine through the phenylalanine, the CDR3 covers 14 amino acids. Kept here is only the CDR3 DNA, which spans 42 bases and is read in frame from base 1. The germline V end is reduced by 6 bases and the J end by 9 bases; junction bases left unmatched: 12. Looking up the germline V gene (reference sequence) yields CDR1 DFQATT and CDR2 SNEGSKA. Receptors were amplified or captured by RT-PCR. TCRdb records Illumina HiSeq 2500 as the sequencer. In TCRdb, the public reads were trimmed at Q25 with fastp and aligned with MiXCR, with productive beta chains retained. Here each entry gathers all rows of one CDR3 protein and keeps the most common genes and DNA. For this sample there are roughly 670,000 distinct CDR3 sequences; about 14% appear just once. The leading ten clones occupy 7.5% to 9% of the sample. The paper's findings and limits, for the study overall: It was suggested by the authors that each seasonal influenza vaccination may recruit only a limited number of new T cells.

The TCR originated in a man aged 45-60 years who received an inactivated influenza vaccine. Donor details come from another sample of the same person, matched by shared clones. The input for sequencing was PBMCs from blood, taken 14 days before vaccination. This sequence uses TRBV20-1 and TRBJ2-1, with 9 bases aligning to TRBD1. The CDR3 sequence is CSASRGQGWVEQFF. At the DNA level, the sequence is TGCAGTGCCAGTAGGGGACAGGGTTGGGTTGAGCAGTTCTTC.